These T cell receptor beta chains were read from a single sample in a study of cytomegalovirus exposure and HLA in healthy donors. Produced via immunoSEQ multiplex PCR; TCRdb's table is partial and in-frame only. The repertoire holds approximately 110,000 clones, with around three quarters as singletons. The sequencing input was PBMCs. The receptors were gathered from a man aged 35 to 55 in good health and CMV-seronegative. CDR3s include the opening cysteine and the closing phenylalanine or tryptophan. Fields, in order: D gene, J gene, V gene, CDR3 length, clone size, CDR3 DNA, CDR3 protein. D genes are given only for firm matches. Size values are once, few and many counts, or a class for expanded clones, and some rows have none.

.	TRBJ2-7	TRBV7-9	14	.	TGTGCCAGCAGCTTAGGCCCACTAACCTACGAGCAGTACTTC	CASSLGPLTYEQYF
.	TRBJ2-2	TRBV6-5	12	.	TGTGCCAGCAGTTACCTTGCCGGGGAGCTGTTTTTT	CASSYLAGELFF
.	TRBJ1-3	TRBV5-5	15	.	TGTGCCAGCAGCTTGGTACAGGACTCTGGAAACACCATATATTTT	CASSLVQDSGNTIYF
TRBD1	TRBJ1-1	TRBV18	13	.	TGTGCCAGCTCCCCGGACAGGGGGACGGAAGCTTTCTTT	CASSPDRGTEAFF
.	TRBJ2-7	TRBV27	15	few	TGTGCCAGCAGTTTAAGTGGCGGAGCTGGTGGGGAGCAGTACTTC	CASSLSGGAGGEQYF
TRBD2	TRBJ2-3	TRBV7-3	17	.	TGTGCCAGCAGCTTAAGGGGGGGCAGCGGGGGGACAGATACGCAGTATTTT	CASSLRGGSGGTDTQYF
TRBD2	TRBJ2-4	TRBV28	17	.	TGTGCCAGCAGTTTACCCCGGCTAGCGGGGGGGCGGGACATTCAGTACTTC	CASSLPRLAGGRDIQYF
TRBD1	TRBJ1-5	TRBV7-2	14	.	TGTGCCAGCAGCGTACGACAGGGTACGCAGCCCCAGCATTTT	CASSVRQGTQPQHF
.	TRBJ1-1	TRBV28	16	.	TGTGCCAGCAGTTCCCCTTCTGCGGGGGATGACACTGAAGCTTTCTTT	CASSSPSAGDDTEAFF
TRBD1	TRBJ1-5	TRBV25-1	14	once	TGTGCCAGCAGCCCGGACAGGGAGGTTCAGCCCCAGCATTTT	CASSPDREVQPQHF
.	TRBJ1-5	TRBV21-1	16	.	TGTGCCAGCACCCCTGACAGGCGGGTGGACAATCAGCCCCAGCATTTT	CASTPDRRVDNQPQHF
TRBD2	TRBJ2-3	TRBV4-2	19	few	TGTGCCAGCAGCCAAGTAAGGACTAGCGGGGGCCTTGGCACAGATACGCAGTATTTT	CASSQVRTSGGLGTDTQYF
.	TRBJ1-1	TRBV9	15	.	TGTGCCAGCAGCCCCTGGGTTGGGGCGAACACTGAAGCTTTCTTT	CASSPWVGANTEAFF
.	TRBJ2-3	TRBV5-1	15	once	TGCGCCAGCAGCTTCGCAGGAACCTCCACAGATACGCAGTATTTT	CASSFAGTSTDTQYF
TRBD2	TRBJ2-7	TRBV5-1	17	few	TGCGCCAGCAGCTTGGTTTCTTCGGGCGGGGGGGCCTACGAGCAGTACTTC	CASSLVSSGGGAYEQYF
.	TRBJ2-7	TRBV9	13	.	TGTGCCAGCAGCGTAGCCGAGAGGGGGGAGCAGTACTTC	CASSVAERGEQYF
TRBD1	TRBJ2-7	TRBV6-1	19	.	TGTGCCAGCAGTGAATGGGTGACTGGGCAAAGGACAGGGGGTACCGAGCAGTACTTC	CASSEWVTGQRTGGTEQYF
TRBD1	TRBJ1-1	TRBV7-8	15	.	TGTGCCAGCAGCACGCCTGGGACAGTGAACACTGAAGCTTTCTTT	CASSTPGTVNTEAFF
.	TRBJ2-5	TRBV4-1	15	.	TGCGCCAGCAGCCAAGACGGAGGGGTAGCAGAGACCCAGTACTTC	CASSQDGGVAETQYF
TRBD1	TRBJ2-6	TRBV2	16	few	TGTGCCAGCAGTCAACCTACAGGGGCCGGGGCCAACGGCCTGACTTTC	CASSQPTGAGANGLTF
.	TRBJ1-5	TRBV14	16	.	TGTGCCAGCAGCCAATACCGGGAAGGTAGCAATCAGCCCCAGCATTTT	CASSQYREGSNQPQHF
TRBD1	TRBJ1-2	TRBV7-3	17	.	TGTGCCAGCAGCTTGACCCGGGACAGGGGAAAGTTAAATGGCTACACCTTC	CASSLTRDRGKLNGYTF
.	TRBJ1-2	TRBV7-9	16	.	TGTTCCAGCAGCTTCAGTGGCGGGGGGCGAGCCTATGGCTACACCTTC	CSSSFSGGGRAYGYTF
.	TRBJ2-3	TRBV6-1	16	.	TGTGCCAGCAGTGAAGGGTGGGGGCTAGGGGCAGATACGCAGTATTTT	CASSEGWGLGADTQYF
TRBD1	TRBJ2-1	TRBV28	15	.	TGTGCCAGCAGTTTTGGGCAGGGGGCCTACAATGAGCAGTTCTTC	CASSFGQGAYNEQFF
.	TRBJ2-7	TRBV27	12	few	TGTGCCAGCAGTTTTCGAGGGAACGAGCAGTACTTC	CASSFRGNEQYF
TRBD2	TRBJ2-7	TRBV4-1	14	.	TGCGCCAGCAGCCTAGTGGCAGCGGGGGACGAGCAGTACTTC	CASSLVAAGDEQYF
TRBD1	TRBJ2-2	TRBV7-6	16	.	TGTGCCAGCAGCTTAGGAGGGACAGGGGTGCCCGGGGAGCTGTTTTTT	CASSLGGTGVPGELFF
.	TRBJ1-2	TRBV6-6	15	.	TGTGCCAGCAGTTATTTCCGCACGGCTAACTATGGCTACACCTTC	CASSYFRTANYGYTF
.	TRBJ1-5	TRBV6-5	15	few	TGTGCCAGCAGTTCCCAACAGGGCTTCAATCAGCCCCAGCATTTT	CASSSQQGFNQPQHF
.	TRBJ1-2	TRBV5-1	14	.	TGCGCCAGCGGCAGCGGCCGTGGGGATTATGGCTACACCTTC	CASGSGRGDYGYTF
.	TRBJ1-1	TRBV18	19	.	TGTGCCAGCTCACCCTTCCTTTCGGCAGGGCGCGACCTGAACACTGAAGCTTTCTTT	CASSPFLSAGRDLNTEAFF
TRBD2	TRBJ2-3	TRBV27	16	.	TGTGCCAGCAGTTTATATAGCGGGGGGGGCACAGATACGCAGTATTTT	CASSLYSGGGTDTQYF